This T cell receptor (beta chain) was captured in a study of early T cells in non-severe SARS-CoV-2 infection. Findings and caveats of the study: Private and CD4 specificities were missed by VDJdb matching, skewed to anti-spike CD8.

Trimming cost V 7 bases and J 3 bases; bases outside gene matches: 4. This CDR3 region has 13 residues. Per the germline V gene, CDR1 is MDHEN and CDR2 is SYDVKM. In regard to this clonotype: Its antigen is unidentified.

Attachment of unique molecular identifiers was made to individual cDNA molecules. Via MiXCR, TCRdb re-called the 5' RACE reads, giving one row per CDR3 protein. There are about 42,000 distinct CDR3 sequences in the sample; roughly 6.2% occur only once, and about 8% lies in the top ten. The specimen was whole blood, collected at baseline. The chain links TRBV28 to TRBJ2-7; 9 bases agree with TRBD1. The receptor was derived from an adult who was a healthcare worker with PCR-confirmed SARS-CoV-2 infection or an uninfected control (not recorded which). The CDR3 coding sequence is TGTGCCAGCAACCGGGACAGGGACTACGAGCAGTACTTC. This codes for CASNRDRDYEQYF. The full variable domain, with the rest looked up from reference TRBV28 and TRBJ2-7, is DVKVTQSSRYLVKRTGEKVFLECVQDMDHENMFWYRQDPGLGLRLIYFSYDVKMKEKGDIPEGYSVSREKKERFSLILESASTNQTSMYLCASNRDRDYEQYFGPGTRLTVT.